The rows below give T cell receptor beta chains drawn from one sample of a study of blood T cell repertoires in COVID-19. Assay used: immunoSEQ multiplex PCR; TCRdb lists only in-frame clones, some missing. The table lists some 91,000 clones, approximately 76% of them singletons. Sequences were obtained from peripheral blood. These TCRs come from a man aged 70-80 years with acute or convalescent COVID-19. CDR3s include the opening cysteine and the closing phenylalanine or tryptophan. Fields, in order: V gene, clone size, D gene, J gene, CDR3 DNA, CDR3 protein. A D gene is named only where the DNA matches it firmly. Only part of the rows carry a size: once, few, many, or a class if the clone is expanded.

TRBV4-2	few	TRBD1	TRBJ1-2	TGTGCCAGCAGCCAAGATGTCGACAGGGATGGCTACACCTTC	CASSQDVDRDGYTF
TRBV6-5	once	TRBD2	TRBJ2-1	TGTGCCAGCAGGGGCGGGAGGGCCGACTACAATGAGCAGTTCTTC	CASRGGRADYNEQFF
TRBV9	few	-	TRBJ2-3	TGTGCCAGCAGCGTAGCTGATGGCCGCACAGATACGCAGTATTTT	CASSVADGRTDTQYF
TRBV3-1/TRBV3-2	-	-	TRBJ1-4	TGTGCCAGCAGCCAAGATAGGCCGGACAGTACTTATAATGAAAAACTGTTTTTT	CASSQDRPDSTYNEKLFF
TRBV6-5	-	-	TRBJ1-6	TGTGCCAGCAGTTACAGGGGCGACAGGTCGAATTCACCCCTCCACTTT	CASSYRGDRSNSPLHF
TRBV19	-	TRBD2	TRBJ2-2	TGTGCCACCCTTGAGCGGGGGTACGGGACCGGGGAGCTGTTTTTT	CATLERGYGTGELFF
TRBV28	-	-	TRBJ1-1	TGTGCCAGCAGCTACAGGACTGAAGCTTTCTTT	CASSYRTEAFF
TRBV19	-	-	TRBJ1-6	TGTGCCAGTAGTTTCCGCTCGACAGTGGAAAATTCACCCCTCCACTTT	CASSFRSTVENSPLHF
TRBV7-2	-	-	TRBJ1-5	TGTGCCAGCAGCCCCGAGATGAATCAGCCCCAGCATTTT	CASSPEMNQPQHF
TRBV6-5	once	TRBD1	TRBJ2-1	TGTGCCAGCAGCCGCCGGGACAGGGGTGACAATGAGCAGTTCTTC	CASSRRDRGDNEQFF
TRBV5-6	-	TRBD2	TRBJ2-5	TGTGCCAGCAGCTTTCCAAGCGGGGCGCCCTTAGGGACCCAGTACTTC	CASSFPSGAPLGTQYF
TRBV3-1/TRBV3-2	-	-	TRBJ1-5	TGTGCCAGCAGCCCTTCACAGAATCAGCCCCAGCATTTT	CASSPSQNQPQHF
TRBV9	-	-	TRBJ1-1	TGTGCCAGCACCCCGACAGATATGAACACTGAAGCTTTCTTT	CASTPTDMNTEAFF
TRBV19	few	TRBD1	TRBJ2-5	TGTGCCAGTGCCGACAGGGTAGAGACCCAGTACTTC	CASADRVETQYF
TRBV30	-	-	TRBJ2-2	TGTGCCTGGAGTGTACTTACAGACACCGGGGAGCTGTTTTTT	CAWSVLTDTGELFF
TRBV6-5	-	-	TRBJ2-2	TGTGCCAGCAGTTACGGGGGGGCGCAGGACACCGGGGAGCTGTTTTTT	CASSYGGAQDTGELFF
TRBV5-1	-	TRBD1	TRBJ2-3	TGCGCCAGCAGCCCGATGACAGGGGGGACAGATACGCAGTATTTT	CASSPMTGGTDTQYF
TRBV28	-	TRBD1	TRBJ2-4	TGTGCCAGCAGTCCCCGGACAGGGAGGACAAACATTCAGTACTTC	CASSPRTGRTNIQYF
TRBV11-2	-	-	TRBJ2-7	TGTGCCAGCAGCTTTCCCGGCTCCTACGAGCAGTACTTC	CASSFPGSYEQYF
TRBV24-1	-	-	TRBJ1-1	TGTGCCACCAGTGCCCCCGGGGGGTACCAAGCTTTCTTT	CATSAPGGYQAFF
TRBV6-1	-	-	TRBJ1-1	TGTGCCAGCAGTGAATTCGGGGGAATCGCTGAAGCTTTCTTT	CASSEFGGIAEAFF